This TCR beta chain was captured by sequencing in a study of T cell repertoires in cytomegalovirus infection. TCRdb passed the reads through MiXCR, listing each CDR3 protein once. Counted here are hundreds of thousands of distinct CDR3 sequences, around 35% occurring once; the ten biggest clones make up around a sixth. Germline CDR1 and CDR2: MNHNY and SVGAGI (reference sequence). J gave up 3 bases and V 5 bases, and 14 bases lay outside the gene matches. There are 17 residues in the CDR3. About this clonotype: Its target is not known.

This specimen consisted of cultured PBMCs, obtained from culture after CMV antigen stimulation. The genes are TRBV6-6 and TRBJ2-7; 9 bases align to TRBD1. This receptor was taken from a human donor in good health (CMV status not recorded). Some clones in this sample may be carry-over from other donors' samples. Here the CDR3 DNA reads TGTGCCAGCAGTCCCGGGACAGGGCAGGCTCGAAACTACGAGCAGTACTTC. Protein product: CASSPGTGQARNYEQYF.